The 3 T cell receptor beta chains below were found in one sample sequenced in a study of cytomegalovirus exposure and HLA in healthy donors. Repertoires were generated with immunoSEQ multiplex PCR, while TCRdb's copy carries only in-frame clones and drops some. Here the sample spans around 220,000 clones, approximately 86% being singletons. The sequencing input was PBMCs. The receptor source for this set is a young woman in good health and CMV-seronegative.

The chain links TRBV27 to TRBJ2-7, with 8 nucleotides matching TRBD1. Germline V CDR1 and CDR2: MNHEY, SMNVEV (reference sequence). J was trimmed by 2 bases and V by 2 bases; bases with no gene match: 8. CDR3 length equals 16 residues. The CDR3 here is CASSLGYGQGPYEQYF. The CDR3 nucleotides are TGTGCCAGCAGTTTAGGTTACGGACAGGGACCCTACGAGCAGTACTTC.

The rearrangement joins TRBV2 to TRBJ2-7, with TRBD2 matching 8 bases. Trimming at V came to 6 bases and at J to 5 bases, leaving 6 bases not matched to a gene. Germline CDR1 is SNHLY and CDR2 is FYNNEI. This CDR3 region has 13 residues. The CDR3 here is CASRTSGTDEQYF. In nucleotides, the CDR3 is TGTGCCAGCAGAACTAGCGGAACGGACGAGCAGTACTTC.

V usage is TRBV7-9 and J usage is TRBJ2-5; 11 bases map to TRBD1. The trim removed 3 bases at V and 6 bases at J, leaving 9 bases unmatched. The CDR3 length is 16 residues. CDR1 is SEHNR, CDR2 FQNEAQ, per germline (reference sequence). The CDR3 DNA reads TGTGCCAGCAGCTTCATGGGACAGGGGGTTCTAAAGACCCAGTACTTC. It yields the protein CASSFMGQGVLKTQYF.